These T cell receptor beta chains were read from a single sample in a study of metastatic and nonmetastatic thyroid tumors. With MiXCR, TCRdb reprocessed the PCR reads. This sample has roughly 20,000 clones, with roughly a third found just once. Sequencing input: blood. The receptors shown here come from a female donor with papillary thyroid cancer or a benign thyroid nodule (not recorded which). Some clones in this sample may be carry-over from other donors' samples. Both conserved end residues are part of each CDR3. The D gene is left open where the match is weak. Expanded clones get a size class; other rows say once, few or many, or leave the size out.

CDR3 protein,CDR3 DNA,V gene,J gene,D gene,clone size
CASSPTGYEQYF,TGTGCCAGCAGCCCCACGGGGTACGAGCAGTACTTC,TRBV11-2,TRBJ2-7,.,medium-sized
CASSPRGGGAYEQYF,TGTGCCAGCTCACCGCGTGGGGGGGGGGCCTACGAGCAGTACTTC,TRBV18,TRBJ2-7,TRBD2,.
CASSLYQETQYF,TGTGCCAGCAGCTTATACCAAGAGACCCAGTACTTC,TRBV7-2,TRBJ2-5,.,.
CSARDQLGAETQYF,TGCAGTGCTAGAGATCAGTTGGGAGCGGAGACCCAGTACTTC,TRBV20-1,TRBJ2-5,.,many
CASTRLPGQDTYEQYF,TGTGCCAGCACTAGGCTGCCGGGACAGGATACCTACGAGCAGTACTTC,TRBV6-1,TRBJ2-7,TRBD1,.
CATSDEINEQFF,TGTGCCACCAGTGATGAAATCAATGAGCAGTTCTTC,TRBV24-1,TRBJ2-1,.,medium-sized
CASSGTARPNYGYTF,TGTGCCAGCTCCGGGACAGCGAGGCCTAACTATGGCTACACCTTC,TRBV18,TRBJ1-2,TRBD1,.
CASSRGGTSQSPLHF,TGTGCCAGCAGCCGGGGGGGGACCAGCCAGTCACCCCTCCACTTT,TRBV5-4,TRBJ1-6,.,many
CASSPTGGHYGYTF,TGTGCCAGCAGCCCGACAGGAGGCCACTATGGCTACACCTTC,TRBV9,TRBJ1-2,.,.
CATSDSGTSGSRSYYNEQFF,TGTGCCACCAGTGATTCCGGGACTAGCGGGAGTCGTTCCTACTACAATGAGCAGTTCTTC,TRBV24-1,TRBJ2-1,TRBD2,.
CASSMDSSGWSDTQYF,TGTGCCAGTAGTATGGACTCATCGGGGTGGTCAGATACGCAGTATTTT,TRBV19,TRBJ2-3,.,many
CASSFLRYRRGNQPQHF,TGTGCCAGCAGTTTCCTCAGGTACCGGAGGGGCAATCAGCCCCAGCATTTT,TRBV28,TRBJ1-5,.,few
CASTKDRAYGYTF,TGTGCCAGCACTAAAGACAGGGCCTATGGCTACACCTTC,TRBV28,TRBJ1-2,TRBD1,.
CASKQGAINTEAFF,TGTGCCAGCAAACAGGGGGCGATTAACACTGAAGCTTTCTTT,TRBV7-9,TRBJ1-1,TRBD1,.
CASSLMSGSTGELFF,TGCGCCAGCAGCTTGATGTCGGGGAGCACCGGGGAGCTGTTTTTT,TRBV5-1,TRBJ2-2,.,medium-sized
CASSDDLRDTQYF,TGCGCCAGCAGTGATGACCTTCGGGATACGCAGTATTTT,TRBV10-1,TRBJ2-3,.,many
CASSVRDRVNEKLFF,TGTGCCAGCAGCGTACGGGACAGGGTTAATGAAAAACTGTTTTTT,TRBV9,TRBJ1-4,TRBD1,many
CSASGTPKGYEQFF,TGCAGTGCGTCGGGAACCCCGAAGGGATACGAGCAGTTCTTC,TRBV20-1,TRBJ2-1,.,many
CSASEQGSYNEQFF,TGCAGTGCTAGTGAGCAGGGGTCCTACAATGAGCAGTTCTTC,TRBV20-1,TRBJ2-1,.,.
CASSLGQGYSYEQYF,TGTGCCAGCAGCTTAGGGCAGGGGTATTCCTACGAGCAGTACTTC,TRBV11-2,TRBJ2-7,.,.
CASSVGPMNPNTEAFF,TGTGCCAGCAGCGTAGGACCTATGAATCCAAACACTGAAGCTTTCTTT,TRBV9,TRBJ1-1,.,.
CASSLGLAVNNEQFF,TGTGCCAGCAGCTTAGGACTAGCGGTTAACAATGAGCAGTTCTTC,TRBV11-2,TRBJ2-1,TRBD2,.
CASSLRAGGSYEQYF,TGCGCCAGCAGCTTGCGAGCGGGGGGCTCCTACGAGCAGTACTTC,TRBV5-1,TRBJ2-7,TRBD2,.
CAWSPLAGGYNEQFF,TGTGCCTGGAGTCCCCTAGCGGGAGGCTACAATGAGCAGTTCTTC,TRBV30,TRBJ2-1,TRBD2,many
CSASVPGQGAEEQYF,TGCAGTGCTAGTGTACCGGGACAGGGGGCGGAAGAGCAGTACTTC,TRBV20-1,TRBJ2-7,TRBD1,.
CASSSPGPSYEQYF,TGTGCCAGCAGCTCACCGGGACCCTCCTACGAGCAGTACTTC,TRBV7-2,TRBJ2-7,.,.
CASSEGGHYEQYF,TGTGCCAGTAGTGAGGGGGGGCACTACGAGCAGTACTTC,TRBV19,TRBJ2-7,.,.
CASSQSTGVNYGYTF,TGCGCCAGCAGCCAATCTACAGGGGTCAACTATGGCTACACCTTC,TRBV4-3,TRBJ1-2,TRBD1,.
CASSTGARQNRDTEAFF,TGTGCCAGCAGTACAGGAGCCCGACAGAACCGGGACACTGAAGCTTTCTTT,TRBV12-3/TRBV12-4,TRBJ1-1,.,many
CASSRFSSTGELFF,TGTGCCAGCAGCCGATTCTCGAGTACCGGGGAGCTGTTTTTT,TRBV6-1,TRBJ2-2,.,many
CASSERTGIYGYTF,TGTGCCAGCAGTGAGCGGACAGGTATCTATGGCTACACCTTC,TRBV7-2,TRBJ1-2,TRBD1,.
CASSARDRSSSSYEQYF,TGTGCCAGCAGCGCCCGGGACAGGTCGAGTAGTTCCTACGAGCAGTACTTC,TRBV7-8,TRBJ2-7,TRBD1,few
CASSEDTGNNSPLHF,TGTGCCAGCAGTGAAGACACAGGGAATAATTCACCCCTCCACTTT,TRBV6-1,TRBJ1-6,.,few
CASSEGGHLGYTF,TGTGCCAGCAGTGAAGGAGGGCATCTCGGCTACACCTTC,TRBV2,TRBJ1-2,.,.
CASSVGLAGVTDTQYF,TGTGCCAGCAGCGTGGGACTAGCGGGGGTCACAGATACGCAGTATTTT,TRBV9,TRBJ2-3,TRBD2,.
CASSQGWSSGNTIYF,TGTGCCAGCAGCCAAGGATGGAGCTCTGGAAACACCATATATTTT,TRBV4-2,TRBJ1-3,.,many
CASSLGTGGEVDTIYF,TGCGCCAGCAGCCTAGGGACAGGGGGCGAGGTGGACACCATATATTTT,TRBV4-1,TRBJ1-3,TRBD1,.
CASNPGGDSYEQYF,TGTGCCAGCAACCCGGGGGGGGATTCCTACGAGCAGTACTTC,TRBV6-1,TRBJ2-7,TRBD2,medium-sized
CASTASGRTDTQYF,TGTGCCAGCACTGCTAGCGGGAGAACAGATACGCAGTATTTT,TRBV2,TRBJ2-3,TRBD2,.
CASSYERTGGWDTEAFF,TGTGCCAGCAGTTACGAAAGGACAGGGGGCTGGGACACTGAAGCTTTCTTT,TRBV6-2/TRBV6-3,TRBJ1-1,TRBD1,medium-sized
CASRQGYSNYGYTF,TGTGCCAGCCGGCAGGGGTATTCTAACTATGGCTACACCTTC,TRBV2,TRBJ1-2,.,medium-sized
CASSQRGGLTDTQYF,TGTGCCAGCAGTCAGCGGGGGGGCCTCACAGATACGCAGTATTTT,TRBV27,TRBJ2-3,TRBD2,.
CASSQANMGAGIGNYLFF,TGCGCCAGCAGCCAGGCAAACATGGGGGCAGGGATAGGCAATTACCTGTTTTTT,TRBV4-1,TRBJ1-4,.,.
CASSVGSSYNEQFF,TGTGCCAGCAGTGTCGGGAGCTCCTACAATGAGCAGTTCTTC,TRBV6-1,TRBJ2-1,.,medium-sized
CASSYGLGFGQFF,TGTGCCAGCAGTTACGGTTTGGGGTTCGGGCAGTTCTTC,TRBV6-2/TRBV6-3,TRBJ2-1,.,medium-sized
CSARGWTGRNRNTQYF,TGCAGTGCTAGAGGCTGGACAGGTCGAAACCGGAATACGCAGTATTTT,TRBV20-1,TRBJ2-3,TRBD1,medium-sized
CASSAKVYGYTF,TGTGCCAGCAGCGCGAAGGTCTATGGCTACACCTTC,TRBV6-2/TRBV6-3,TRBJ1-2,.,medium-sized
CASSQDLGTGRSKGYTF,TGTGCCAGCAGCCAAGATCTTGGGACAGGGAGGTCCAAAGGCTACACCTTC,TRBV4-2,TRBJ1-2,TRBD1,many
CSARDLTGNQPQHF,TGCAGTGCTAGAGATCTGACAGGCAATCAGCCCCAGCATTTT,TRBV20-1,TRBJ1-5,.,once
CASKTGGEAFF,TGTGCCAGCAAGACAGGGGGGGAGGCTTTCTTT,TRBV3-1,TRBJ1-1,TRBD1,many